A single T cell receptor (beta chain) is shown here with its context. The sample is drawn from a study of shared clonotypes between healthy human individuals. The CDR3 covers 19 residues. J lost 3 bases, V lost 4 bases, and 17 bases had no gene match. Germline loops: CDR1 SGHDN, CDR2 FVKESK. The naive CD8 population came from CD45RO-negative cells selected for CCR7, without terminally differentiated effector memory CD45RA+ cells. The healthy adult donors were HIV-negative and reported no recent acute infections or vaccinations. Assay used: immunoSEQ multiplex PCR; TCRdb lists only in-frame clones, some missing. This table holds around 2,000,000 clones, about 95% found once.

Sequencing was carried out using naive CD8+ T cells sorted from blood. V gene TRBV14 combines with J gene TRBJ2-7; 11 nucleotides match TRBD1. The TCR sequence derives from a man younger than 35 in good health. CDR3 sequence: CASSPLWTGGPGTIYEQYF. In DNA form, the CDR3 reads TGTGCCAGCAGCCCCCTGTGGACAGGGGGCCCAGGGACCATCTACGAGCAGTACTTC.